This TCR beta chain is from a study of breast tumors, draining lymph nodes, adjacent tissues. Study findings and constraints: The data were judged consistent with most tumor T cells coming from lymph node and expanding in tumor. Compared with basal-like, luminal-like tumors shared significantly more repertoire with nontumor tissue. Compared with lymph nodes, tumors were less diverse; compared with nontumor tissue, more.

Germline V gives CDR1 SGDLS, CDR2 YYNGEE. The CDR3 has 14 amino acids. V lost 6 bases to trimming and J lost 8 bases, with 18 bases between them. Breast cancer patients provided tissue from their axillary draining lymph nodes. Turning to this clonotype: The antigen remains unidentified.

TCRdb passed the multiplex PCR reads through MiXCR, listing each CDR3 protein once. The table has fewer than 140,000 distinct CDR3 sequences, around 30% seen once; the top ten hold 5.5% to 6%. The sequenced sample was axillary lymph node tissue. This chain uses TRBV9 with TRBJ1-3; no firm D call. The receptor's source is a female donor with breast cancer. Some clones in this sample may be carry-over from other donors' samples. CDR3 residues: CASTSGTSGDTIYF. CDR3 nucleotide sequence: TGTGCCAGCACCTCGGGCACCTCTGGGGACACCATATATTTT.